A selection of T cell receptor beta chains follows, all from one sample in a study of T-cell reconstitution after alpha-beta-depleted transplantation in children. TCRdb reanalysed the PCR reads using MiXCR and keeps one entry per CDR3 protein. The table records some 600,000 distinct CDR3 sequences, approximately 13% of them present only once. This sample comprised PBMCs, mostly from graft donor cells, obtained 360 days after TCRalphabeta/CD19-depleted stem cell transplant. The receptors here all came from a male patient younger than 18 who had a stem cell transplant for acute myeloid leukemia, so the T cells may come from the graft donor. Both conserved end residues are part of each CDR3. A D gene is named only where the DNA matches it firmly. A clone size is listed for some rows: how often the clone was seen (once, few, many), or a class if it is expanded.

. TRBJ2-3 many TRBV29-1 CSVLRTDTQYF TGCAGCGTTTTGAGGACAGATACGCAGTATTTT
TRBD2 TRBJ2-1 few TRBV29-1 CSVDPSGVYNEQFF TGCAGCGTTGATCCTAGCGGAGTCTACAATGAGCAGTTCTTC
. TRBJ2-7 many TRBV28 CASSLAGARGYEQYF TGTGCCAGCAGTCTTGCGGGGGCCCGGGGATACGAGCAGTACTTC
. TRBJ2-7 few TRBV7-9 CASSSQGRPYEQYF TGTGCCAGCAGCTCCCAGGGGAGACCCTACGAGCAGTACTTC
TRBD2 TRBJ2-1 . TRBV20-1 CSARLFETSGRAGEQFF TGCAGTGCTAGACTTTTCGAGACTAGCGGGCGGGCGGGTGAGCAGTTCTTC
. TRBJ2-2 once TRBV4-3 CASSRPGGLGGELFF TGCGCCAGCAGTCGACCCGGGGGGCTCGGCGGGGAGCTGTTTTTT
. TRBJ2-7 . TRBV3-1 CASSKDPRGRGGPSSYEQYF TGTGCCAGCAGCAAAGATCCGAGGGGCAGGGGAGGACCTAGCTCCTACGAGCAGTACTTC
TRBD2 TRBJ2-7 . TRBV27 CASMVASGRSEQYF TGTGCCAGCATGGTAGCTAGCGGGAGGAGCGAGCAGTACTTC
. TRBJ2-1 many TRBV24-1 CATSRDFSYNEQFF TGTGCCACCAGCCGGGACTTTTCCTACAATGAGCAGTTCTTC
. TRBJ2-1 many TRBV5-1 CASSLDFSSYNEQFF TGCGCCAGCAGCTTGGATTTTAGCTCCTACAATGAGCAGTTCTTC
. TRBJ2-7 many TRBV30 CAWSVGGTSYEQYF TGTGCCTGGAGTGTCGGCGGGACCTCCTACGAGCAGTACTTC
TRBD2 TRBJ2-7 few TRBV20-1 CSASPSGRDEQYF TGCAGTGCTAGCCCTAGCGGGAGGGACGAGCAGTACTTC
. TRBJ2-1 . TRBV20-1 CSARFPNEQFF TGCAGTGCTAGATTCCCTAATGAGCAGTTCTTC
TRBD2 TRBJ2-3 . TRBV20-1 CSAGSWTSGSPDTQYF TGCAGTGCTGGGTCCTGGACTAGCGGGAGCCCGGATACGCAGTATTTT
TRBD2 TRBJ2-7 . TRBV25-1 CASGIGSGSSYEQYF TGTGCCAGCGGCATCGGTAGCGGGAGCTCCTACGAGCAGTACTTC
. TRBJ1-2 . TRBV12-3/TRBV12-4 CASSLVLGNPNYGYTF TGTGCCAGCAGTTTAGTTTTGGGCAACCCTAACTATGGCTACACCTTC
TRBD1 TRBJ1-5 . TRBV6-1 CASRTGNSNQPQHF TGTGCCAGTAGGACAGGAAATAGCAATCAGCCCCAGCATTTT
TRBD2 TRBJ2-1 many TRBV27 CASSLGLAGVDNEQFF TGTGCCAGCAGTTTGGGACTAGCGGGAGTAGATAATGAGCAGTTCTTC
. TRBJ2-1 . TRBV20-1 CSARDRRLVAALYNEQFF TGCAGTGCTAGAGATCGCCGTTTGGTAGCGGCACTCTACAATGAGCAGTTCTTC
. TRBJ2-1 few TRBV20-1 CSARWEKPANSYNEQFF TGCAGTGCTAGGTGGGAGAAACCTGCAAACTCCTACAATGAGCAGTTCTTC
. TRBJ1-6 . TRBV20-1 CSAREPGQLRHF TGCAGTGCTAGGGAACCGGGACAACTCCGCCACTTT
. TRBJ1-2 few TRBV6-5 CASSYSSRNYGYTF TGTGCCAGCAGTTACTCGTCCAGAAACTATGGCTACACCTTC
TRBD1 TRBJ1-5 . TRBV6-2/TRBV6-3 CASRATGEGQPQHF TGTGCCAGCAGGGCCACAGGGGAAGGCCAGCCCCAGCATTTT
TRBD2 TRBJ2-1 . TRBV7-3 CASSPRVSGSNEQFF TGTGCCAGCAGCCCCCGGGTCAGCGGGAGCAATGAGCAGTTCTTC
. TRBJ1-4 few TRBV7-6 CASSRTRGRVNEKLFF TGTGCCAGCAGCCGGACTCGGGGGCGGGTCAATGAAAAACTGTTTTTT
TRBD1 TRBJ2-1 . TRBV12-3/TRBV12-4 CASSAPGQIYNEEFF TGTGCCAGCAGTGCGCCGGGACAGATATACAATGAGGAGTTCTTC